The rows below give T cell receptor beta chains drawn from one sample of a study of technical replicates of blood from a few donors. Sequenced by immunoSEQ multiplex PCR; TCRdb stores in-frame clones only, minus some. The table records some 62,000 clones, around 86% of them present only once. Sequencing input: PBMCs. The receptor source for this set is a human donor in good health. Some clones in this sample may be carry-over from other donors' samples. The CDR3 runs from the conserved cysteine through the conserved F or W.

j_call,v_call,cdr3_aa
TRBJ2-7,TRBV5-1,CASSLGAGMANEQYF
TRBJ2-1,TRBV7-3,CASSLTGRTEQFF
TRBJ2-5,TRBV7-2,CASSLAQPREVETQYF
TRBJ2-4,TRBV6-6,CASSATGYIQYF
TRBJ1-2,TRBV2,CASSGLGLLGYTF
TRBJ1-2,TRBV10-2,CASRDRGDAYGYTF
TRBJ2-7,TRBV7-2,CASSPRSLHEQYF
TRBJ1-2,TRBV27,CASSLPNGTGKSYTF
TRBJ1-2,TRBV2,CASNRGGSRYGYTF
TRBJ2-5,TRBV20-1,CSARGRETQYF
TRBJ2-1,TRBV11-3,CASSLAGNEQFF
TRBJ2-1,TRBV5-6,CASSWSLHNEQFF